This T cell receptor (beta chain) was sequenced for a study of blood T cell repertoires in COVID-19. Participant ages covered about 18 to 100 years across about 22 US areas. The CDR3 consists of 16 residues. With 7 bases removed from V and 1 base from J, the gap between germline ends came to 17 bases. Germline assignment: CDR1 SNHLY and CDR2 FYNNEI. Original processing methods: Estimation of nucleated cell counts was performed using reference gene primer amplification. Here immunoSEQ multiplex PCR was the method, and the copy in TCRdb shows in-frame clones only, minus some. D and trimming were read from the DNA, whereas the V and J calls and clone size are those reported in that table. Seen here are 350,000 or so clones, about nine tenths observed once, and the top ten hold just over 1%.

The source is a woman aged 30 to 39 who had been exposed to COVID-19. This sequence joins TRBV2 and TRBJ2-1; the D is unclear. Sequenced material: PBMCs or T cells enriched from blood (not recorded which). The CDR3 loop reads CASTPELNRSYNEQFF. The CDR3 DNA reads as TGTGCCAGCACCCCCGAACTAAACCGGTCCTACAATGAGCAGTTCTTC. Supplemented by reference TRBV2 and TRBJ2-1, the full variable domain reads EPEVTQTPSHQVTQMGQEVILRCVPISNHLYFYWYRQILGQKVEFLVSFYNNEISEKSEIFDDQFSVERPDGSNFTLKIRSTKLEDSAMYFCASTPELNRSYNEQFFGPGTRLTVL.